The source of this T cell receptor beta chain is a study of regulatory T cells in long-lasting Graves disease. Noted time point: newly diagnosed GD, antithyroid drugs for less than 3 months. The authors made the TCR library using RNA they extracted from PBMCs. Construction of the TCR beta libraries employed iRepertoire HTBI primers in conjunction with Arm-PCR of CDR3 regions. TCRdb re-analysed the multiplex PCR reads in MiXCR, keeping a single row per CDR3 protein. The table lists 360,000 or so distinct CDR3 sequences, about 12% of them singletons. This clonotype showed up just a few times. Being one base from a much bigger clone, this may be a read error. The germline gives CDR1 LGHDT, CDR2 YNNKEL (reference sequence). CDR3 length: 14 residues. In addition, the sample was reused for a study of T cells in Graves' hyperthyroidism and ophthalmopathy.

The chain links TRBV3-1 to TRBJ1-3, with D tentatively TRBD1 (5 bases). The TCR originated in a woman younger than 30 with Graves disease. The specimen comprised peripheral blood mononuclear cells (PBMCs), sampled at new diagnosis, from a patient treated with antithyroid drugs. The CDR3: CVSSPRGGRNTIYF. In DNA, the CDR3 is TGTGTCAGCAGCCCCCGGGGGGGGAGAAACACCATATATTTT.